This T cell receptor (beta chain) is drawn from a study of blood T cell repertoires in COVID-19. Here immunoSEQ multiplex PCR was the method, and the copy in TCRdb shows in-frame clones only, minus some. The data show a few hundred thousand clones, with roughly 90% seen just once and 2.5% to 3.5% held by the top ten. This CDR3 has 15 amino acids. The V gene lost 0 bases and the J gene lost 3 bases, with 12 bases spanning the gap. The V gene's germline CDR1 is GTSNPN and CDR2 SVGIG (reference sequence). The clonotype comes from a woman between 25 and 40 years old with COVID-19, enrolled during active disease. Sequenced input: peripheral blood. The chain has TRBV30 and TRBJ2-1; a possible D gene is TRBD2 (6 bases). CDR3 loop: CAWSVKRAYYNEQFF. The CDR3 DNA reads as TGTGCCTGGAGTGTAAAGCGGGCATACTACAATGAGCAGTTCTTC.